These 19 T cell receptor beta chains were sequenced from one sample in a study of TIL therapy for anti-PD-1-resistant metastatic lung cancer. Noted time point: pre-treatment sample, taken before nivolumab and TIL therapy. The immunoSEQ assay was v3. Measured with immunoSEQ multiplex PCR; TCRdb has only the in-frame clones, and not every one. The data contain 50,000 to 70,000 clones, about 69% of them seen just once; the ten biggest clones take up 6.6%. The sample was blood, taken at baseline. The origin of the receptors is a person between 25 and 79 years old with non-small cell lung cancer.

The V call is TRBV19, the J call TRBJ2-2, with 8 bases aligning to TRBD1. V shed 9 bases, J shed 4 bases, and the junction held 10 bases outside the gene matches. The germline CDR1 and CDR2 sequences are LNHDA and SQIVND (reference sequence). The CDR3 runs to 15 residues. In DNA form, the CDR3 reads TGTGCCAGCAGTCGCGGACAGGGCTCCACCGGGGAGCTGTTTTTT. It translates to CASSRGQGSTGELFF.

V and J are TRBV12-5 and TRBJ1-1; 10 nucleotides match TRBD1. After removal of 6 bases from V and 1 base from J, the junction contained 5 bases not matched to a gene. This CDR3 spans 15 amino acids. CDR1 and CDR2 from the germline V gene are LGHNT and FRNRAP. CDR3 sequence reads: CASGRQGAGNTEAFF. The CDR3 nucleotides read TGTGCTAGTGGGCGACAGGGGGCAGGGAACACTGAAGCTTTCTTT.

This clone was found a few times. CDR3 residues: CASSIRGLYGYTF. In DNA, the CDR3 is TGTGCCAGTAGTATCAGGGGGCTCTATGGCTACACCTTC. The chain uses TRBV19 and TRBJ1-2; 8 nucleotides agree with TRBD1. CDR3 size: 13 residues. J was trimmed by 4 bases and V by 3 bases; bases with no gene match: 1. Germline-derived CDR1 and CDR2 are LNHDA and SQIVND (reference sequence).

V and J are TRBV6-5 and TRBJ1-5; TRBD1 is a possible D gene (5 bases). V was cut by 5 bases and J by 4 bases, with 9 bases left in between. The CDR3 runs 13 residues. The V gene's germline CDR1 is MNHEY and CDR2 SVGAGI. The CDR3 DNA sequence: TGTGCCAGCAGTGGGACGTGGAATCAGCCCCAGCATTTT. Translation: CASSGTWNQPQHF.

The rearrangement joins TRBV11-2 to TRBJ1-2, with unresolved D. CDR1 is SGHAT and CDR2 is FQNNGV in the germline V gene. Trimming left V 0 bases short and J 2 bases short, with 4 bases between. The CDR3 contains 13 residues. CDR3 amino acids: CASSLEVNYGYTF. CDR3 DNA sequence: TGTGCCAGCAGCTTAGAAGTAAACTATGGCTACACCTTC.

The rearrangement joins TRBV5-4 to TRBJ1-3; no reliable D call. Germline CDR1 is SGHNT and CDR2 is YYREEE (reference sequence). V was clipped by 0 bases and J by 0 bases, with 7 bases between them. The CDR3 totals 15 residues. In DNA, the CDR3 is TGTGCCAGCAGCTTGGACCCGCTCTCTGGAAACACCATATATTTT. This gives the protein CASSLDPLSGNTIYF.

The chain uses TRBV19 and TRBJ2-3, with 8 nucleotides matching TRBD2. The CDR3 is 15 residues long. CDR1 and CDR2 from the germline V gene are LNHDA and SQIVND (reference sequence). V lost 3 bases to trimming and J lost 0 bases; unmatched junction nucleotides: 2. DNA for the CDR3: TGTGCCAGTAGTATGCCTAGCGGGAGCACAGATACGCAGTATTTT. This codes for CASSMPSGSTDTQYF.

V is TRBV29-1 and J is TRBJ1-2, with D possibly matching TRBD1 (6 bases). The length of the CDR3 is 13 residues. Deletions cut 3 bases from V and 3 bases from J, with 11 bases between. Germline V gene data show CDR1 as SQVTM and CDR2 as ANQGSEA. CDR3 amino acids: CSVEGGPYYGYTF. CDR3 sequence (DNA): TGCAGCGTTGAGGGGGGGCCGTACTATGGCTACACCTTC.

V is TRBV7-2 and J is TRBJ2-1, with D perhaps matching TRBD1 (6 bases). V lost 1 base and J lost 9, with 16 bases in between. The germline CDR1 and CDR2 sequences are SGHTA and FQGNSA. The CDR3 covers 15 residues. The CDR3, as DNA: TGTGCCAGCAGCTTAGATCGGGCCAGGACAGCTGAGCAGTTCTTC. It yields the protein CASSLDRARTAEQFF.

This clone was seen just once. This chain joins TRBV4-2 and TRBJ1-3; D is unclear. V was cut by 1 base and J by 0 bases, with 10 bases left in between. This CDR3 comprises 16 residues. Germline V gene lookup returns CDR1 LGHNA and CDR2 YNFKEQ. The CDR3: CASSQAWPASGNTIYF. DNA of the CDR3: TGTGCCAGCAGCCAAGCTTGGCCAGCCTCTGGAAACACCATATATTTT.

The J gene is TRBJ2-6, the V gene TRBV6-5, with a weak D call TRBD1 (6 bases). The CDR3 spans 15 residues. CDR1 and CDR2 from the germline V gene are MNHEY and SVGAGI. The ends were cut back, 2 bases at V and 2 bases at J, with 7 bases in the middle. The CDR3 DNA is TGTGCCAGCAGTTACACAGGGACTGGGGCCAACGTCCTGACTTTC. It is translated as CASSYTGTGANVLTF.

The chain recombines TRBV18 with TRBJ2-1; 8 bases fit TRBD1. With V trimmed by 0 bases and J by 5 bases, 3 bases remained unmatched. Germline CDR1 and CDR2: KGHSH and LQKENI. There are 15 residues in the CDR3. The CDR3 sequence: CASSPPDRANNEQFF. In DNA form, the CDR3 reads TGTGCCAGCTCACCACCGGACAGGGCTAACAATGAGCAGTTCTTC.

V and J are TRBV5-1 and TRBJ1-3; D remains ambiguous. Trimming took 0 bases from V and 4 from J, leaving 5 bases between them. Per the germline V gene, CDR1 is SGHRS and CDR2 is YFSETQ. The CDR3 consists of 13 residues. The CDR3 reads CASSLEVGNTIYF. CDR3 coding DNA: TGCGCCAGCAGCTTGGAGGTGGGAAACACCATATATTTT.

The CDR3 is CASSFYSGTTLEQYF. CDR3 bases: TGTGCCAGCAGTTTCTATAGCGGGACTACCCTCGAGCAGTACTTC. V and J are TRBV27 and TRBJ2-7, with TRBD2 matching 8 bases. The V and J ends lost 3 bases and 6 bases, in that order; junction bases with no gene match: 10. Looked up from germline, CDR1 is MNHEY and CDR2 is SMNVEV (reference sequence). This CDR3 is built from 15 residues.

The chain carries TRBV28 and TRBJ2-1; 14 bases line up with TRBD2. The CDR3 is made up of 19 amino acids. Germline values: CDR1 MDHEN, CDR2 SYDVKM. V was pared by 1 base and J by 9 bases, with 14 bases of the junction left unmatched. CDR3 loop: CASSLSGLAGGNNEGEQFF. As DNA, the CDR3 is TGTGCCAGCAGTTTATCAGGACTAGCGGGAGGAAACAATGAGGGTGAGCAGTTCTTC.

The chain combines TRBV15 with TRBJ1-2, with 8 bases that match TRBD1. Germline CDR1 is LNHNV and CDR2 is YYDKDF (reference sequence). This CDR3 spans 15 amino acids. V trimming: 0 bases; J trimming: 1 base; junction bases outside the gene matches: 1. This CDR3 reads CATSREGQGNYGYTF. CDR3 in DNA: TGTGCCACCAGCAGAGAAGGACAGGGTAACTATGGCTACACCTTC.

The rearrangement uses TRBV28 and TRBJ2-3; 11 bases fit TRBD2. Looked up from germline, CDR1 is MDHEN and CDR2 is SYDVKM. The CDR3 contains 15 residues. The V segment lost 11 bases and the J segment 4 bases; nucleotides outside the gene matches: 11. The chain's CDR3 is CAGSSGGAAADTQYF. CDR3 nucleotides: TGTGCCGGTAGTAGCGGGGGGGCCGCGGCAGATACGCAGTATTTT.

This clone appeared a few times. The J gene is TRBJ2-2, the V gene TRBV7-9; TRBD1 aligns across 9 bases. Germline V gene sequence: CDR1 SEHNR, CDR2 FQNEAQ (reference sequence). The CDR3 runs 15 residues. The trim removed 5 bases at V and 3 bases at J, leaving 4 bases unmatched. In DNA, the CDR3 is TGTGCCAGCAGCATCGGACAGGGGTACACCGGGGAGCTGTTTTTT. Its protein is CASSIGQGYTGELFF.

The table lists this clone with a few counts. This rearrangement joins TRBV2 to TRBJ2-7; D might be TRBD1 (5 bases). The germline V and J ends were trimmed by 5 bases and 6 bases, with 14 bases remaining between them. Germline CDR1 is SNHLY and CDR2 is FYNNEI. The length of the CDR3 is 13 residues. The CDR3 bases are TGTGCCAGCAGTCGGGTTTTTAGGGGCGAGCAGTACTTC. Translation: CASSRVFRGEQYF.